The clone carrying this T cell receptor (beta chain) was seen a handful of times. This table comes from immunoSEQ multiplex PCR, and its TCRdb copy is limited to in-frame clones, with some not included. The repertoire holds tens of thousands of clones, with 60% to 80% as singletons. The data originate from a study of radiotherapy plus CTLA-4 blockade in lung cancer. This material consisted of peripheral blood, taken from a patient treated with radiotherapy plus ipilimumab. The sequence came from a human donor with non-small cell lung cancer that progressed on radiotherapy plus ipilimumab.

The CDR3 region has the DNA TGTGCCAGCAGCAACAGGCAATACTCCTACGAGCAGTACTTC. Translation: CASSNRQYSYEQYF. This rearrangement joins TRBV28 to TRBJ2-7; the D gene is possibly TRBD1 (5 bases). The CDR3 totals 14 residues. V lost 6 bases and J 0 bases, leaving 12 bases between the germline ends. CDR1 MDHEN and CDR2 SYDVKM come from the germline V gene.